The rows below give T cell receptor beta chains drawn from one sample of a study of vaccination effects on CD4 cells after COVID-19. Assay: immunoSEQ multiplex PCR; the TCRdb copy retains only in-frame clones and omits some. The table has 30,000 to 45,000 clones, roughly 79% seen once. No antigen has been identified for these receptors. Sequencing used CD4+ T cells from PBMCs cultured with HCoV-NL63 spike peptides, obtained after COVID-19 vaccination. These receptors were obtained from a human donor who received a COVID-19 vaccine. Some clones in this sample may be carry-over from other donors' samples. The CDR3 runs from the conserved cysteine through the conserved F or W. The D gene is left open where the match is weak. Clone size is not always given. Where it is, it says once, few, many or a class for expanded clones.

V	size	D	J	DNA	CDR3
TRBV18	-	-	TRBJ2-5	TGTGCCAGCTCACCCGGGCGACAGCCGTACCAAGAGACCCAGTACTTC	CASSPGRQPYQETQYF
TRBV5-5	few	-	TRBJ2-5	TGTGCCAGCAGCTTTTTGGGGGGTGTGGAGACCCAGTACTTC	CASSFLGGVETQYF
TRBV5-6	-	-	TRBJ2-1	TGTGCCAGCAGCTTGTTTTGGGGGGCGGTATACAATGAGCAGTTCTTC	CASSLFWGAVYNEQFF
TRBV5-4	-	-	TRBJ1-2	TGTGCCAGCAGCTTGGCGCGACTGCCGGATGGCTACACCTTC	CASSLARLPDGYTF
TRBV6-4	-	TRBD1	TRBJ1-3	TGTGCCAGTAAACCGGGACAGGGTCTGTCTGGAAACACCATATATTTT	CASKPGQGLSGNTIYF
TRBV29-1	-	-	TRBJ2-1	TGCAGCGTTGACGGCAGGGCAACCTACAATGAGCAGTTCTTC	CSVDGRATYNEQFF
TRBV5-8	-	-	TRBJ2-6	TGTGCCAGCAGCTTGATGGTTTATCTGATCTCTGGGGCCAACGTCCTGACTTTC	CASSLMVYLISGANVLTF
TRBV5-5	-	-	TRBJ1-1	TGTGCCAGCAGCATTGGTCCGGGCACTGAAGCTTTCTTT	CASSIGPGTEAFF
TRBV7-3	-	TRBD1	TRBJ2-3	TGTGCCAGCAGCTTGCTCGGGGACAGGGCTGGGACAGATACGCAGTATTTT	CASSLLGDRAGTDTQYF
TRBV5-1	-	TRBD2	TRBJ2-6	TGCGCCAGCAGCTCGGGGGGTGGGGCTGGGGCCAACGTCCTGACTTTC	CASSSGGGAGANVLTF
TRBV10-2	-	-	TRBJ1-3	TGCGCCAGCAGTGACCCCTCTGGAAACACCATATATTTT	CASSDPSGNTIYF
TRBV7-3	-	TRBD2	TRBJ2-2	TGTGCCAGCAGCTTAAGCGGGGGGGCCGCCGGGGAGCTGTTTTTT	CASSLSGGAAGELFF
TRBV12-3/TRBV12-4	-	-	TRBJ2-2	TGTGCCAGCAGTTCCGGGGCTCCCGGGGAGCTGTTTTTT	CASSSGAPGELFF
TRBV7-8	-	-	TRBJ2-2	TGTGCCAGCAGAGTACGAGGACAGAGCTCGAACACCGGGGAGCTGTTTTTT	CASRVRGQSSNTGELFF
TRBV7-8	-	-	TRBJ1-2	TGTGCCAGCAGCAGCTTTGGGCGGTGGGGCTATGGCTACACCTTC	CASSSFGRWGYGYTF
TRBV5-8	-	-	TRBJ2-3	TGTGCCAGCAGCTCGCCCGCAGATACGCAGTATTTT	CASSSPADTQYF
TRBV5-4	-	-	TRBJ2-5	TGTGCCAGCAGCCCTCACGGGCCTGCCGGGGAGACCCAGTACTTC	CASSPHGPAGETQYF
TRBV28	once	TRBD2	TRBJ2-5	TGTGCCAGCAGCCCCCGGGGGGACCAAGAGACCCAGTACTTC	CASSPRGDQETQYF
TRBV6-5	-	TRBD2	TRBJ2-1	TGTGCCAGCCACCTGGGGGGGTGGACTGAGCAGTTCTTC	CASHLGGWTEQFF
TRBV5-1	-	-	TRBJ1-5	TGCGCCAGCGCGAAATCGCCGATAACCACGGGCAATCAGCCCCAGCATTTT	CASAKSPITTGNQPQHF
TRBV5-8	-	TRBD1	TRBJ1-5	TGTGCCAGCAGCTCTACAGGGGGCGCGACTCATCAGCCCCAGCATTTT	CASSSTGGATHQPQHF
TRBV4-1	few	-	TRBJ1-5	TGCGCCAGCAGCCAAGAATCGTTGGGGGCGGGAAATCAGCCCCAGCATTTT	CASSQESLGAGNQPQHF
TRBV6-5	-	-	TRBJ2-1	TGTGCCAGCTCTCGAGCGGACCAAATACCGCAGTTCTTC	CASSRADQIPQFF
TRBV3-1/TRBV3-2	once	-	TRBJ2-2	TGTGCCAGCAGCCCCCGGCGGGACACCGGGGAGCTGTTTTTT	CASSPRRDTGELFF
TRBV5-1	-	-	TRBJ2-1	TGCGCCAGCAGCCTCTCCACCTCCGTCGGTCATGAGCAGTTCTTC	CASSLSTSVGHEQFF
TRBV6-1	-	TRBD1	TRBJ2-1	TGTGCCAGCAGTGAAAAGTATGTAACTGGGACAGGGCTTTACAATGAGCAGTTCTTC	CASSEKYVTGTGLYNEQFF
TRBV6-6	-	-	TRBJ1-4	TGTGCCAGCAGTCCCCGGATCGGGGGCAAAGATAATGAAAAACTGTTTTTT	CASSPRIGGKDNEKLFF
TRBV6-5	-	-	TRBJ2-3	TGTGCCAGCGGAGGCTTCACAGATACGCAGTATTTT	CASGGFTDTQYF
TRBV14	few	-	TRBJ1-2	TGTGCCAGCAGCCCCAGGGGAAGCTATGGCTACACCTTC	CASSPRGSYGYTF
TRBV7-7	-	-	TRBJ2-5	TGTGCCAGCAGCTTAGTGGGCCTTAGGGAGACCCAGTACTTC	CASSLVGLRETQYF
TRBV7-2	-	TRBD1	TRBJ1-4	TGTGCCAGCAGCTTAATGGGACAGGGGAATGAAAAACTGTTTTTT	CASSLMGQGNEKLFF
TRBV5-6	-	TRBD2	TRBJ2-5	TGTGCCAGCAGCTTGTCATTAGCGGGGGGGCTGGTCGAGACCCAGTACTTC	CASSLSLAGGLVETQYF
TRBV12-3/TRBV12-4	-	-	TRBJ1-5	TGTGCCAGCAGCAAAGAAGGCAATCAGCCCCAGCATTTT	CASSKEGNQPQHF
TRBV6-2/TRBV6-3	-	-	TRBJ1-5	TGTGCCAGCAGTTACCAGGGCAATCAGCCCCAGCATTTT	CASSYQGNQPQHF
TRBV5-1	-	-	TRBJ2-5	TGCGCCAGCAGCTTGGCCCCGGCGGTTCAAGAGACCCAGTACTTC	CASSLAPAVQETQYF
TRBV15	-	TRBD1	TRBJ1-4	TGTGCCACCAGCAGAGGGACAGGATCTAATGAAAAACTGTTTTTT	CATSRGTGSNEKLFF
TRBV9	once	TRBD2	TRBJ2-3	TGTGCCAGCAGCGTAGGACTAGCGGGGCTCTACGATACGCAGTATTTT	CASSVGLAGLYDTQYF
TRBV9	-	TRBD1	TRBJ2-5	TGTGCCAGCAGCGTTACAACACAGGGGGCTTCGATCGGATTACAAGAGACCCAGTACTTC	CASSVTTQGASIGLQETQYF
TRBV15	-	-	TRBJ2-3	TGTGCCACCAGCAGACACAGGGATTCTAGCACAGATACGCAGTATTTT	CATSRHRDSSTDTQYF
TRBV30	-	-	TRBJ2-5	TGTGCCTGGAGTGTGGGGGGGGCAGGGGAGACCCAGTACTTC	CAWSVGGAGETQYF
TRBV4-1	-	TRBD1	TRBJ1-6	TGCGCCAGCAGCCACCCTCTCGGGGAAAACAGGGGGGATAGGAATTCACCCCTCCACTTT	CASSHPLGENRGDRNSPLHF
TRBV6-5	-	-	TRBJ2-5	TGTGCCAGCAGTTACGGGGGGAATTTGGAGACCCAGTACTTC	CASSYGGNLETQYF
TRBV11-3	-	-	TRBJ1-1	TGTGCCAGCAGCGAAATACAGGGAACTGAAGCTTTCTTT	CASSEIQGTEAFF
TRBV5-1	-	-	TRBJ2-3	TGCGCCAGCAGCGGCACAGCTAGCACAGATACGCAGTATTTT	CASSGTASTDTQYF
TRBV7-2	-	TRBD1	TRBJ1-4	TGTGCCAGCAGCTTAGAGACAGGGACATACGAAAAACTGTTTTTT	CASSLETGTYEKLFF
TRBV5-1	-	-	TRBJ1-1	TGCGCCAGCAGCGCATTTGGACAGAAAGACACTGAAGCTTTCTTT	CASSAFGQKDTEAFF
TRBV6-4	-	TRBD1	TRBJ1-2	TGTGCCAGCAGTGCGTTGGGGACAGGGGGCGTATATGGCTACACCTTC	CASSALGTGGVYGYTF
TRBV7-2	once	TRBD1	TRBJ2-1	TGTGCCAGCCGAAGAGACAGGGAGCCTTACAATGAGCAGTTCTTC	CASRRDREPYNEQFF